The rows below give T cell receptor beta chains drawn from one sample of a study of blood T cells in healthy people across ages. TCRdb analysed the 5' RACE reads with MiXCR anew, one entry per CDR3 protein. The data show 700,000 or so distinct CDR3 sequences, over 40% seen once. The sample was blood. Every receptor here comes from a man older than 75 in good health. Both conserved end residues are part of each CDR3. The order of the fields is V gene, clone size, J gene, D gene, CDR3 DNA, CDR3 protein. A D gene is named only where the DNA matches it firmly. Expanded clones get a size class; other rows say once, few or many, or leave the size out.

TRBV15	-	TRBJ2-1	TRBD2	TGTGCCACCAGCAGAGATCGGGGGGGACTAGCGGATTACAATGAGCAGTTCTTC	CATSRDRGGLADYNEQFF
TRBV11-2	few	TRBJ1-6	-	TGTGCCAGCAGCTTGGACCCGGGACCTGGGGGCTCACCCCTCCACTTT	CASSLDPGPGGSPLHF
TRBV7-2	few	TRBJ2-3	-	TGTGCCAGCAGCGGGGGGCAGGGTTTGACAGATACGCAGTATTTT	CASSGGQGLTDTQYF
TRBV7-2	-	TRBJ2-2	TRBD1	TGTGCCAGCAGCTTAGACCAGCCACAGGGGGCCACCGGGGAGCTGTTTTTT	CASSLDQPQGATGELFF
TRBV11-2	-	TRBJ2-1	TRBD2	TGTGCCAGCAGCCGACTAGCGGGAGGGCCCCGCAATGAGCAGTTCTTC	CASSRLAGGPRNEQFF
TRBV12-3/TRBV12-4	-	TRBJ2-5	-	TGTGCCAGCAGTATGGACAGAGAGACCCAGTACTTC	CASSMDRETQYF
TRBV20-1	-	TRBJ2-1	TRBD1	TGCAGTGCTTTCCGGGACAGCTACAATGAGCAGTTCTTC	CSAFRDSYNEQFF
TRBV5-5	few	TRBJ2-7	-	TGTGCCAGCAGCTTGGAGGGTATAGGCTCCTACGAGCAGTACTTC	CASSLEGIGSYEQYF
TRBV24-1	few	TRBJ2-3	TRBD1	TGTGCCACCAGTGTGAAGGACAGGGGGCGTCCTGGAGATACGCAGTATTTT	CATSVKDRGRPGDTQYF
TRBV5-4	-	TRBJ2-1	-	TGTGCCAGCAGCTTGGCTGTTTTACAGGGGAGGCGTGAGCAGTTCTTC	CASSLAVLQGRREQFF
TRBV29-1	few	TRBJ2-7	-	TGCTCTACTAGGGGACCCTTACAGGGAGAGCAGTACTTC	CSTRGPLQGEQYF
TRBV29-1	few	TRBJ2-7	TRBD2	TGCAGCGTCGCGGGGGGGCCCAACGAGCAGTACTTC	CSVAGGPNEQYF
TRBV7-2	many	TRBJ2-7	-	TGTGCCAGCAGCTTAGAGGCCGAACTTCAGCAGTACTTC	CASSLEAELQQYF
TRBV20-1	-	TRBJ2-3	-	TGCAGTGCTGCGGCGAGGGGTTTAAAGGATACGCAGTATTTT	CSAAARGLKDTQYF
TRBV12-3/TRBV12-4	-	TRBJ1-4	TRBD1	TGTGCCAGCAGCCTGGACAGGGGGCGGCGTAATGAAAAACTGTTTTTT	CASSLDRGRRNEKLFF
TRBV3-1	-	TRBJ2-1	TRBD2	TGTGCCAGCAGCCAACTAGCGGGAGTTAGAAATGAGCAGTTCTTC	CASSQLAGVRNEQFF
TRBV28	-	TRBJ2-3	TRBD2	TGTGCCAGCAATCGCGGGACTAGCGGGAGACATACGCAGTATTTT	CASNRGTSGRHTQYF
TRBV9	-	TRBJ2-7	TRBD1	TGTGCCAGCAGCGCTCGGGTGGGGACAGGGACTTACGAGCAGTACTTC	CASSARVGTGTYEQYF
TRBV6-2/TRBV6-3	-	TRBJ2-1	-	TGTGCCAGCAAGAACCGGGACCTCACTGCTTTTTACAATGAGCAGTTCTTC	CASKNRDLTAFYNEQFF
TRBV11-3	-	TRBJ2-2	-	TGTGCCAGCAGCTTTTTCGCCGGGACGGTTACCGGGGAGCTGTTTTTT	CASSFFAGTVTGELFF
TRBV2	-	TRBJ2-1	TRBD2	TGTGCCAGCAGTCTGAGCGGGAGGTCCTACAATGAGCAGTTCTTC	CASSLSGRSYNEQFF
TRBV7-2	few	TRBJ2-7	-	TGTGCCAGCAGCCATAGACACAACCCCTACGAGCAGTACTTC	CASSHRHNPYEQYF
TRBV9	-	TRBJ2-7	-	TGTGCCAGCAGCGTAGATCGGGCCTCCTACGAGCAGTACTTC	CASSVDRASYEQYF
TRBV6-1	few	TRBJ2-3	TRBD1	TGTGCCAGTTTCGACAGGGCACCCACAGATACGCAGTATTTT	CASFDRAPTDTQYF